This T cell receptor (beta chain) comes out of a study of T cells after somatic rescue of genetic block (TCRdb year 2020). Broadly, across the study: The study assessed how robust, over the long term, a T-cell system was when the system had developed through somatic rescue of a genetic block in T-cell development.

Receptor libraries were prepared by the immunoSEQ multiplex PCR assay. Here the immuneACCESS table is served through TCRdb, limited to in-frame sequences with V and J called. Missing clones are a known gap in these copies; in checked studies unresolved V genes cover under half, and the rest lacks a known reason. The sample table holds 70,000 to 95,000 clones, of which around 90% were seen once. Roughly 1.7% of the sample rests with the top ten. To note about this clone: What this receptor recognizes is not known. Qualities for individual bases were not recorded, and no much larger clone is one base off.

Unmatched junction bases come to 4, with V trimmed by 0 bases and J by 7 bases. Sequences KGHSH (CDR1) and LQKENI (CDR2) are obtained from the germline V gene. Including cysteine and phenylalanine, the CDR3 has 16 amino acids. Of the read, only the CDR3 DNA is kept; its 48 bases are in frame from base 1. This TCR was sampled from a woman under 30. The receptor chain draws on TRBV18 and TRBJ2-1, with 12 middle bases fitting TRBD2. Specimen: peripheral blood mononuclear cells (PBMCs). The CDR3 region has the sequence CASSPPGLAGGNEQFF. The nucleotide sequence reads TGTGCCAGCTCACCACCGGGCCTAGCGGGAGGGAATGAGCAGTTCTTC.